Described below is a single T cell receptor (beta chain) sequence and its context. Its antigen is currently not known. No qualities accompany the bases; no much larger clone lies one base away. This record belongs to a study of brain T cells in children with intractable seizures (dated by TCRdb to the early 2020s). As for the study more broadly: Resected brain tissue from approximately 55 pediatric epilepsy surgery cases was first screened for immune gene transcripts using a NanoString immunology panel. Among the roughly 12 selected surgery cases, eight also had pre-surgery blood sequenced, leaving four with brain tissue only.

This specimen's time point label, per the study, means: resected brain tissue, or blood drawn just prior to surgery. The surgery cases showing the highest brain T cell transcript signatures were chosen for TCR beta chain sequencing of brain tissue and, when available, of blood. Patients had been treated with at least one anti-epileptic drug before surgery. TCR-sequenced patients were children with drug-resistant epilepsy due to tuberous sclerosis complex, focal cortical dysplasia, Rasmussen encephalitis or hemimegalencephaly. Blood samples were collected immediately before the epilepsy surgery. The Monarch genomic DNA purification kit was used to extract bulk genomic DNA from unsorted brain tissue and from whole blood. CDR1 is given as LGHDT and CDR2 as YNNKEL, both from the germline V gene (reference sequence). Its CDR3 holds 15 amino acids, cysteine through phenylalanine. Just the 45-base CDR3 DNA is kept, in frame starting at base 1. Trimming takes 4 bases from V and 4 bases from J, and the germline ends sit 16 bases apart.

The immunoSEQ assay was used to generate TCR beta chain sequences from genomic DNA. As for how the authors treated the data: CDR3 sequences that did not begin with the conserved framework cysteine at position 104 were removed by hand. Clonality was calculated as one minus the normalized Shannon's Diversity Index, with values ranging from 0 (maximal diversity) to 1 (oligoclonal). Chi-squared comparison-of-proportions tests assessed whether the same CDR3 differed in frequency between samples, such as brain versus blood. Public clonotypes were identified by searching immuneACCESS, and similarity to known antiviral clonotypes was assessed with the VDJdb browser. The table was pulled from immuneACCESS by TCRdb, which kept in-frame rearrangements only. Such tables lose some clones; where checked, under half of the loss comes from unresolved V genes, and the rest has no known cause. V and J calls and clone size follow that table, whereas D and trimming were derived from the DNA. This sample comprises 50,000 to 75,000 clones, roughly 95% of them detected only once. 0.35% to 0.4% of the sample is taken by the ten largest.

Summary of the overall study and its limitations: Sequencing depth differed between pre- and post-surgery blood, so clones missing from the pre-surgery sample may reflect undersampling. Viral specificity was inferred only from CDR3 sequence similarity, and patients' HCMV serostatus was unknown.

The source material was peripheral blood, sampled at surgery. This TCR was sampled from a boy younger than two with focal cortical dysplasia and intractable seizures. The chain is encoded by TRBV3-1 (or the pseudogene TRBV3-2) joined to TRBJ2-5; the D gene is unclear. The DNA sequence follows: TGTGCCAGCAGCCCCCCGGGCCCCTCGTCAGAGACCCAGTACTTC. Its product reads: CASSPPGPSSETQYF.